This T cell receptor beta chain appears in the sequencing data of a study of T cell clonotyping in hematopoietic cell transplantation. Sample time point: recipient sample about 28 days before transplant, after cytoreduction. Trimming took 5 bases from V and 0 from J, leaving 10 bases between them. The CDR3 is made up of 15 amino acids. Germline CDR1 and CDR2: SGHTA and FQGTGA. The method was immunoSEQ multiplex PCR; TCRdb's version includes in-frame clones alone and lacks a portion of them. Of approximately 39,000 clones in the sample, 85% to 95% were seen once. Turning to this clone: Its antigen is as yet unknown.

Findings and caveats of the study: Higher Inverse Simpson Index values in graft donor and pretransplant recipient predicted broader posttransplant TCR diversity. No sorting was done, leaving CD4 and CD8 contributions mixed. After transplant, recipient diversity fell while pathologically expanded clonotypes grew through day 180. At the given depth, recipient repertoires were over 97% de novo clonotypes.

Specimen: peripheral blood mononuclear cells, collected before stem cell transplant. The TCR comes from a man aged 35 to 55 with chronic myeloid leukemia. Some clones in this sample may be carry-over from other donors' samples. The chain employs TRBV7-3 and TRBJ2-2; maybe TRBD1 (6 bases). DNA for the CDR3: TGTGCCAGCAGCCAGGGGAACGCGAACACCGGGGAGCTGTTTTTT. This translates into CASSQGNANTGELFF.